Listed here are 11 T cell receptor beta chains from one sample, sequenced in a study of T-cell reconstitution after alpha-beta-depleted transplantation in children. Preparation of the TCRbeta library used unique molecular identifiers. MiXCR, run by TCRdb on the PCR reads, gives a single entry per CDR3 protein. Altogether some 140,000 distinct CDR3 sequences are present, about 9.5% being singletons, with the ten largest covering 20% to 30%. The sequencing here drew on PBMCs, mostly from graft donor cells, taken 180 days after TCRalphabeta/CD19-depleted stem cell transplant. These receptors came from a girl under three years old who had a stem cell transplant for combined immunodeficiency, so the T cells may come from the graft donor.

The rearrangement uses TRBV5-6 and TRBJ2-7; TRBD1 might be the D (5 bases). CDR3 length equals 16 residues. Between the trimmed V and J ends, which lost 2 bases and 1 base, there was a span of 16 bases. Germline values: CDR1 SGHDT, CDR2 YYEEEE. The CDR3 nucleotides are TGTGCCAGCAGCTTTCCCAAGACAGCCATTTCCTACGAGCAGTACTTC. Its translation is CASSFPKTAISYEQYF.

This rearrangement joins TRBV6-2 or TRBV6-3 to TRBJ2-1; D possibly corresponds to TRBD1 (5 bases). Germline V lookup: CDR1 MNHEY, CDR2 SVGEGT. The V and J ends lost 0 bases and 10 bases respectively, with 10 bases between them. The CDR3 has 13 amino acids. The CDR3: CASSYSSPGEQFF. The CDR3 DNA is TGTGCCAGCAGTTACTCCTCTCCAGGGGAGCAGTTCTTC.

This clonotype was counted a few times. The chain has TRBV27 and TRBJ2-7; D perhaps matches TRBD1 (6 bases). Trimming stripped 5 bases from V and 3 bases from J, with 17 bases between. Germline lookup yields CDR1 MNHEY and CDR2 SMNVEV (reference sequence). The CDR3 sequence is 15 residues long. The CDR3 DNA is TGTGCCAGCAGTCCCGTCCCGGGACACATCTACGAGCAGTACTTC. Its translation: CASSPVPGHIYEQYF.

This clonotype has ten or more counts. The chain joins TRBV12-3 or TRBV12-4 to TRBJ2-7, with 10 bases identical to TRBD1. The CDR3 runs 14 residues. V shed 6 bases, J shed 2 bases, and the junction held 4 bases outside the gene matches. CDR3 residues: CASSPGTGAYEQYF. DNA for the CDR3: TGTGCCAGCAGCCCCGGGACAGGGGCCTACGAGCAGTACTTC.

The sample holds many counts of this clonotype. The V and J genes are TRBV20-1 and TRBJ2-7; 8 bases fit TRBD1. This CDR3 spans 15 amino acids. Trimming removed 5 bases from V and 5 bases from J; junction bases left unmatched: 14. CDR1 DFQATT and CDR2 SNEGSKA come from the germline V gene (reference sequence). The CDR3: CSAPPPGQVSHEQYF. In nucleotides, the CDR3 is TGCAGTGCTCCCCCCCCGGGACAGGTCTCTCACGAGCAGTACTTC.

The table lists this clonotype with a few counts. This chain joins TRBV20-1 and TRBJ1-6; D uncertain. This CDR3 is 14 amino acids long. The germline V gene encodes CDR1 DFQATT and CDR2 SNEGSKA (reference sequence). Trimming removed 6 bases at V and 3 bases at J, with 12 bases between. The CDR3 region is CSAGSEGYNSPLHF. DNA of the CDR3: TGCAGTGCAGGGAGCGAGGGCTATAATTCACCCCTCCACTTT.

This clonotype was seen ten or more times. The rearrangement links TRBV12-3 or TRBV12-4 to TRBJ2-7, with 8 bases identical to TRBD2. The CDR3 has 13 residues. With V trimmed by 6 bases and J by 1 base, 2 bases remained unmatched. The CDR3 loop is CASRAGGSYEQYF. The CDR3 bases are TGTGCCAGCAGGGCGGGGGGTTCCTACGAGCAGTACTTC.

The genes are TRBV5-1 and TRBJ1-2; tentative D call: TRBD1 (5 bases). V was pared by 1 base and J by 6 bases, with 19 bases between. Germline assignment: CDR1 SGHRS and CDR2 YFSETQ. This CDR3 region has 16 residues. In nucleotides, the CDR3 is TGCGCCAGCAGCTTGTTTCCTTGGCAACAGGTGGATGGCTACACCTTC. This sequence encodes CASSLFPWQQVDGYTF.

This rearrangement joins TRBV29-1 to TRBJ2-1; 7 positions agree with TRBD1. Germline assignment: CDR1 SQVTM and CDR2 ANQGSEA. Trimming cost V 3 bases and J 7 bases; bases outside gene matches: 6. The CDR3 is 13 residues long. CDR3 nucleotides: TGCAGCGTTGATAGGGGGCGCATTAATGAGCAGTTCTTC. This sequence encodes CSVDRGRINEQFF.

CDR3 region: CAAGGVTRETQYF. Written as DNA, the CDR3 is TGTGCCGCCGGGGGGGTAACGAGGGAGACCCAGTACTTC. The chain has TRBV25-1 and TRBJ2-5, with 8 bases matching TRBD2. The CDR3 length is 13 residues. The germline gives CDR1 MGHDK, CDR2 SYGVNS. V was pared by 11 bases and J by 5 bases, with 10 bases of the junction left unmatched.

The chain is built from TRBV28 and TRBJ2-4; no clear D gene. The ends were cut back, 4 bases at V and 0 bases at J, with 10 bases in the middle. This CDR3 is built from 15 residues. CDR1 MDHEN and CDR2 SYDVKM come from the germline V gene. This CDR3 reads CASSSIGLAKNIQYF. DNA for the CDR3: TGTGCCAGCAGTTCGATCGGGCTAGCCAAAAACATTCAGTACTTC.